Following are 18 T cell receptor beta chains from one sample sequenced in a study of T cell changes during pregnancy in multiple sclerosis. Clones were read by immunoSEQ multiplex PCR, and TCRdb kept only the in-frame ones, dropping some. The table records over 35,000 clones, more than 85% of them present only once. Specimen: CD8+ T cells from peripheral blood mononuclear cells, collected in the first trimester of pregnancy. The source is a female donor with multiple sclerosis, enrolled in a pregnancy study.

This chain uses TRBV5-1 with TRBJ1-1; TRBD1 might be the D (5 bases). Looked up from germline, CDR1 is SGHRS and CDR2 is YFSETQ. With 0 bases removed from V and 0 bases from J, the gap between germline ends came to 9 bases. The CDR3 is made up of 15 amino acids. The CDR3 region is CASSLGGGMNTEAFF. The CDR3 DNA reads as TGCGCCAGCAGCTTGGGTGGGGGGATGAACACTGAAGCTTTCTTT.

The DNA of the CDR3 is TGTGCCAGCAGCTTAGTTGGGGGGTTCGGGAAAAATGAAAAACTGTTTTTT. This encodes CASSLVGGFGKNEKLFF. This chain joins TRBV11-3 and TRBJ1-4; possible D gene TRBD1, 5 bases. The CDR3 runs 17 residues. V shed 1 base and J shed 5 bases, with 17 bases lying between them. Germline V gene lookup returns CDR1 SGHNT and CDR2 YENEEA.

The chain is built from TRBV6-1 and TRBJ2-3; 10 bases are shared with TRBD2. The germline gives CDR1 MNHNS, CDR2 SASEGT. The CDR3 sequence is 15 residues long. The ends lost 2 bases at V and 2 bases at J; junction bases unmatched: 1. The CDR3 is CASSELAGATDTQYF. CDR3 nucleotide sequence: TGTGCCAGCAGTGAACTAGCGGGAGCCACAGATACGCAGTATTTT.

In its sample, this clone was seen once. The rearrangement joins TRBV27 to TRBJ2-7; D gene ambiguous. Trimming removed 5 bases from V and 0 bases from J, with 5 bases in between. Germline V gene data show CDR1 as MNHEY and CDR2 as SMNVEV (reference sequence). The CDR3 consists of 12 residues. The CDR3 DNA reads TGTGCCAGCAGTGACAACTCCTACGAGCAGTACTTC. Amino acid sequence: CASSDNSYEQYF.

The chain recombines TRBV7-8 with TRBJ2-7; weak D call: TRBD2 (6 bases). The CDR3 spans 14 residues. The V end lost 5 bases, the J end lost 0 bases, and 11 bases lay between the germline ends. Per the germline V gene, CDR1 is SGHVS and CDR2 is FQNEAQ. CDR3 DNA: TGTGCCAGCAGCCGGGGGACGGACTCCTACGAGCAGTACTTC. It encodes CASSRGTDSYEQYF. The variable domain in full, completed from reference TRBV7-8 and TRBJ2-7, reads GAGVSQSPRYKVAKRGQDVALRCDPISGHVSLFWYQQALGQGPEFLTYFQNEAQLDKSGLPSDRFFAERPEGSVSTLKIQRTQQEDSAVYLCASSRGTDSYEQYFGPGTRLTVT.

This rearrangement joins TRBV5-1 to TRBJ2-3; perhaps TRBD1 as D (5 bases). This CDR3 is 15 amino acids long. Trimming stripped 0 bases from V and 0 bases from J, with 8 bases between. CDR1 is SGHRS, CDR2 YFSETQ, per germline. The CDR3 here is CASSLGQSSTDTQYF. The CDR3 DNA reads TGCGCCAGCAGCTTGGGACAGTCTAGCACAGATACGCAGTATTTT. The entire variable domain, with the rest obtained from reference TRBV5-1 and TRBJ2-3, is as follows: KAGVTQTPRYLIKTRGQQVTLSCSPISGHRSVSWYQQTPGQGLQFLFEYFSETQRNKGNFPGRFSGRQFSNSRSEMNVSTLELGDSALYLCASSLGQSSTDTQYFGPGTRLTVL.

The V and J genes are TRBV11-1 and TRBJ1-1, with D hard to call. The germline V gene encodes CDR1 SGHAT and CDR2 FQDESV (reference sequence). The length of the CDR3 is 12 residues. The V end lost 4 bases, the J end lost 2 bases, and 5 bases lay between the germline ends. The CDR3 is CASSSYNTEAFF. The CDR3 nucleotides read TGTGCCAGCAGCTCTTATAACACTGAAGCTTTCTTT.

The rearrangement joins TRBV29-1 to TRBJ1-1; TRBD1 aligns across 7 bases. Unmatched junction bases numbered 2, after V lost 3 bases and J lost 7 bases. CDR1 SQVTM and CDR2 ANQGSEA come from the germline V gene. The CDR3 is 11 residues long. This CDR3 is CSVEGDSEAFF. In nucleotides, the CDR3 is TGCAGCGTTGAGGGGGACAGTGAAGCTTTCTTT.

V is TRBV7-3 and J is TRBJ2-5, with TRBD1 matching over 8 bases. Trimming took 5 bases from V and 4 from J; bases not matched to a gene: 6. The germline gives CDR1 SGHTA, CDR2 FQGTGA. The CDR3 loop spans 14 amino acids. CDR3 loop: CASSPTGGIETQYF. The CDR3 nucleotides are TGTGCCAGCAGCCCAACAGGGGGGATAGAGACCCAGTACTTC.

The V gene is TRBV2, the J gene TRBJ2-3; D is perhaps TRBD2 (7 bases). Germline lookup yields CDR1 SNHLY and CDR2 FYNNEI. This CDR3 comprises 15 residues. V lost 9 bases to trimming and J lost 3 bases, with 19 bases between them. The CDR3 spells CAREPPKGGTDTQYF. In nucleotides, the CDR3 is TGTGCCAGAGAGCCCCCCAAGGGGGGGACAGATACGCAGTATTTT.

This clone was detected only once. This chain uses TRBV15 with TRBJ2-1; D remains unclear. CDR3 length: 16 amino acids. Germline CDR1 LNHNV, CDR2 YYDKDF (reference sequence). V lost 3 bases and J lost 1, with 13 bases in between. CDR3 in amino acids: CATSSLDVRSYNEQFF. Here the CDR3 DNA reads TGTGCCACCAGCAGCCTTGACGTGAGGTCCTACAATGAGCAGTTCTTC.

This chain uses TRBV6-5 with TRBJ2-7; D may be TRBD1 (6 bases). The CDR3 consists of 12 residues. Between the trimmed V and J ends, which lost 4 bases and 7 bases, there was a span of 11 bases. CDR1 is MNHEY and CDR2 is SVGAGI in the germline V gene. Here the CDR3 reads CASSSQGGEQYF. CDR3 bases: TGTGCCAGCAGTTCACAGGGTGGTGAGCAGTACTTC.

This clone was found many times. The CDR3 loop is CASSESVRLQGLYGYTF. For the CDR3, the DNA is TGTGCCAGCAGTGAGTCGGTCCGGCTCCAGGGGCTCTATGGCTACACCTTC. This chain connects TRBV2 to TRBJ1-2, with D perhaps TRBD1 (6 bases). The CDR3 is made up of 17 amino acids. CDR1 is SNHLY and CDR2 is FYNNEI in the germline V gene. The V and J ends lost 3 bases and 4 bases respectively, with 21 bases between them.

The rearrangement joins TRBV29-1 to TRBJ2-7, with 7 bases aligning to TRBD2. The germline CDR1 and CDR2 sequences are SQVTM and ANQGSEA. The V and J ends lost 6 bases and 2 bases, in that order; junction bases with no gene match: 7. This CDR3 has 13 amino acids. This CDR3 is CSVGRGSAYEQYF. The CDR3 DNA reads TGCAGCGTCGGGCGGGGGTCCGCCTACGAGCAGTACTTC.

The V and J genes are TRBV6-6 and TRBJ1-1; 10 bases map to TRBD1. The CDR3 is made up of 16 amino acids. J gave up 9 bases and V 6 bases, and 16 bases lay outside the gene matches. The germline CDR1 and CDR2 sequences are MNHNY and SVGAGI (reference sequence). The CDR3 is CASSPDRGLGSTQAFF. The CDR3 DNA reads as TGTGCCAGCAGCCCCGACAGGGGGCTGGGATCGACTCAAGCTTTCTTT.

The chain recombines TRBV5-6 with TRBJ1-5; the D is unclear. The CDR3 extends over 14 amino acids. The V end lost 1 base, the J end lost 1 base, and 6 bases lay between the germline ends. Looked up from germline, CDR1 is SGHDT and CDR2 is YYEEEE. The CDR3 is CASSLSGSNQPQHF. The CDR3 DNA follows: TGTGCCAGCAGCTTGTCGGGAAGCAATCAGCCCCAGCATTTT.

The chain recombines TRBV9 with TRBJ1-1, with D tentatively TRBD1 (6 bases). The CDR3 has 14 residues. CDR1 is SGDLS, CDR2 YYNGEE, per germline. Trimming stripped 4 bases from V and 5 bases from J, with 15 bases between. The CDR3: CASSPPTGSTEAFF. CDR3 in DNA: TGTGCCAGCAGCCCCCCCACAGGGTCAACTGAAGCTTTCTTT.

The gene calls are TRBV11-2 and TRBJ2-5, with unresolved D. V was clipped by 5 bases and J by 5 bases, with 9 bases between them. The CDR3 runs 12 residues. Germline V gene data show CDR1 as SGHAT and CDR2 as FQNNGV. The CDR3 DNA follows: TGTGCCAGCAGCCACTTAGTTGAGACCCAGTACTTC. This gives the protein CASSHLVETQYF.